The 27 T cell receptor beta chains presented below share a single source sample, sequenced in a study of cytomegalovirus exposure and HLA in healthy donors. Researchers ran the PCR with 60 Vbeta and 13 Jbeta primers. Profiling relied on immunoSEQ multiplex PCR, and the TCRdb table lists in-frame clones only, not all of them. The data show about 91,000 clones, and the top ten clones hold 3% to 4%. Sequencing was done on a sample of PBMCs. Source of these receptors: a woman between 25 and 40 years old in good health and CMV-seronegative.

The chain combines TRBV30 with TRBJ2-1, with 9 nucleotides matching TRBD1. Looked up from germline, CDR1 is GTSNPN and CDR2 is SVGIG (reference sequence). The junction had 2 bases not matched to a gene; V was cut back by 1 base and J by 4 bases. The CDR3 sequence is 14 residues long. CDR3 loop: CAWSGTGAYNEQFF. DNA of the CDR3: TGTGCCTGGAGTGGGACAGGGGCATACAATGAGCAGTTCTTC.

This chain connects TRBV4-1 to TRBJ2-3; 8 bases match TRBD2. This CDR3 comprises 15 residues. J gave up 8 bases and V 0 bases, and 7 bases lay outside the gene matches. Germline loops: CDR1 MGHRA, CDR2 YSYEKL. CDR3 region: CASSQDPSGSGTQYF. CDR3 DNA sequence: TGCGCCAGCAGCCAAGATCCAAGCGGGAGCGGTACGCAGTATTTT.

Written as DNA, the CDR3 is TGTGCCAGCAGCTTAAATGCGGGAGGAACAGATACGCAGTATTTT. Protein product: CASSLNAGGTDTQYF. This sequence joins TRBV7-2 and TRBJ2-3; 8 nucleotides agree with TRBD2. In germline, CDR1 is SGHTA, CDR2 FQGNSA. This CDR3 contains 15 residues. V lost 2 bases and J lost 3; bases outside the gene matches: 4.

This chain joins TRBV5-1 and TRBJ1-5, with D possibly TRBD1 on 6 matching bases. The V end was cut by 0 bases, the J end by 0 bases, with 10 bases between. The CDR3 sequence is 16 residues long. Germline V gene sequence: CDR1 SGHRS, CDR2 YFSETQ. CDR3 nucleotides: TGCGCCAGCAGCTTGGGGGGACACTATAGCAATCAGCCCCAGCATTTT. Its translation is CASSLGGHYSNQPQHF.

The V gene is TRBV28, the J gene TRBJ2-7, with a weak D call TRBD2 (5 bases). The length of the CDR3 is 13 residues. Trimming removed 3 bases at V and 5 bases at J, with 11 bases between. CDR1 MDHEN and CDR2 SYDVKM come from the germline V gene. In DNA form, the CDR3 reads TGTGCCAGCAGTTTTGGCGGGTTCGACGAGCAGTACTTC. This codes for CASSFGGFDEQYF. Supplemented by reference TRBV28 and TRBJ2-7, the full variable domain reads DVKVTQSSRYLVKRTGEKVFLECVQDMDHENMFWYRQDPGLGLRLIYFSYDVKMKEKGDIPEGYSVSREKKERFSLILESASTNQTSMYLCASSFGGFDEQYFGPGTRLTVT.

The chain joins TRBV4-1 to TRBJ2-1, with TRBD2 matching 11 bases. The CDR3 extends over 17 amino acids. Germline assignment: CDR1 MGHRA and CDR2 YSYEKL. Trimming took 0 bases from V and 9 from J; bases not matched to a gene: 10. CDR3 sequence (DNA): TGCGCCAGCAGCCAAGATGATGATAGCGGGAGGGCCATTGAGCAGTTCTTC. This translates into CASSQDDDSGRAIEQFF.

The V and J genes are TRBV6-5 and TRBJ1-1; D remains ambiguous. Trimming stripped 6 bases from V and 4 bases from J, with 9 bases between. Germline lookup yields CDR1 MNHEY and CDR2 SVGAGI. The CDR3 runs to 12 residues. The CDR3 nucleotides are TGTGCCAGCAGACAAGGAGTCACTGAAGCTTTCTTT. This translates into CASRQGVTEAFF.

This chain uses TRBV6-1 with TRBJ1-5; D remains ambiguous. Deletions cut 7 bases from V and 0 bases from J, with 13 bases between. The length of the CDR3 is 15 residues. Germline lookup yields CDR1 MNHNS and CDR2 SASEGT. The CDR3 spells CASTFGEGSNQPQHF. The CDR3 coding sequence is TGTGCCAGCACGTTTGGAGAGGGTAGCAATCAGCCCCAGCATTTT.

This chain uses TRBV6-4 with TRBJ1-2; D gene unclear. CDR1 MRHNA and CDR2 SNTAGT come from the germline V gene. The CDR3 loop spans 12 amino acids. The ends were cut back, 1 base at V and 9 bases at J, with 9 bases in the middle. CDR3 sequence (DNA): TGTGCCAGCAGTGACTATGGGAGTAGCTACACCTTC. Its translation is CASSDYGSSYTF.

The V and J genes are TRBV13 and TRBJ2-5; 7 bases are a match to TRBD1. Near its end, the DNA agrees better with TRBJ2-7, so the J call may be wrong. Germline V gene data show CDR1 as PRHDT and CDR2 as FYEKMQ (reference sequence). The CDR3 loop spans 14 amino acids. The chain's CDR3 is CASSPGQASYEQYF. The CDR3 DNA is TGTGCCAGCAGCCCCGGACAGGCGTCCTACGAGCAGTACTTC.

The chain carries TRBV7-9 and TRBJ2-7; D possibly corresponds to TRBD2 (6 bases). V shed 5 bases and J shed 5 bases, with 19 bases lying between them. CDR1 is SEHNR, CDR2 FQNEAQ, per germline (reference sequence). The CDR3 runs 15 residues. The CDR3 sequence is CASSLWPEGKDEQYF. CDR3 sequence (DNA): TGTGCCAGCAGCCTATGGCCGGAGGGAAAGGACGAGCAGTACTTC.

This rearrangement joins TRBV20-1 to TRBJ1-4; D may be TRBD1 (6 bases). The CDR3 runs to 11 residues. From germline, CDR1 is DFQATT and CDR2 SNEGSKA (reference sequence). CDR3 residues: CSAGTREKLFF. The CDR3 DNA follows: TGCAGCGCCGGGACACGTGAAAAACTGTTTTTT.

The CDR3 DNA follows: TGTGCCAGTAGTATTAGGTTCGACGGGGGGGAGCTGTTTTTT. Translation: CASSIRFDGGELFF. This chain joins TRBV19 and TRBJ2-2; D ambiguous. This CDR3 has 14 amino acids. From germline, CDR1 is LNHDA and CDR2 SQIVND (reference sequence). Between the trimmed V and J ends, which lost 3 bases and 8 bases, there was a span of 13 bases.

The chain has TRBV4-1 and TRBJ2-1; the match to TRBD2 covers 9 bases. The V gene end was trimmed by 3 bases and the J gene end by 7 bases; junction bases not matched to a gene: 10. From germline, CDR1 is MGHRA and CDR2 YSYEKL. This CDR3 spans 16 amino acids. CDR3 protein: CASSQSAGGLLNEQFF. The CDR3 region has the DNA TGCGCCAGCAGCCAGAGTGCGGGGGGGCTCTTGAATGAGCAGTTCTTC.

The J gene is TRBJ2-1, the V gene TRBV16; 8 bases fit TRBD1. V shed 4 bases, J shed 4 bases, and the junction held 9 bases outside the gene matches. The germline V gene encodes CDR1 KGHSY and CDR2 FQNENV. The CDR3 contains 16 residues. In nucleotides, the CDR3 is TGTGCCAGCAGCCTTTTGACAGGGGCCTCTTACAATGAGCAGTTCTTC. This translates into CASSLLTGASYNEQFF.

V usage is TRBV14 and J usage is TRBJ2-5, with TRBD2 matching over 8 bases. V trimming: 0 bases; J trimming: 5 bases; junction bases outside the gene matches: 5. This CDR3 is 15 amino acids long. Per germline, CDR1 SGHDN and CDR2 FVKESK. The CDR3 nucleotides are TGTGCCAGCAGCCAAGATTACGGGGGGGGCGAGACCCAGTACTTC. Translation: CASSQDYGGGETQYF.

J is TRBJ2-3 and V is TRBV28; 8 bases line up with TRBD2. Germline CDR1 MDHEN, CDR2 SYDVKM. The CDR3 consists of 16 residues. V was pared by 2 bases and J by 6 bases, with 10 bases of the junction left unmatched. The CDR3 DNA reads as TGTGCCAGCAGTTTAAGAACGGGAGGGCCCTCGGATACGCAGTATTTT. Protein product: CASSLRTGGPSDTQYF.

CDR3 loop: CASSLVSRGEQFF. In DNA form, the CDR3 reads TGTGCCAGCAGCTTAGTGAGTAGGGGCGAGCAGTTCTTC. V usage is TRBV7-8 and J usage is TRBJ2-1; a weak D match, TRBD1 (5 bases). Trimming removed 1 base from V and 10 bases from J, with 11 bases in between. Germline V CDR1 and CDR2: SGHVS, FQNEAQ. The CDR3 spans 13 residues.

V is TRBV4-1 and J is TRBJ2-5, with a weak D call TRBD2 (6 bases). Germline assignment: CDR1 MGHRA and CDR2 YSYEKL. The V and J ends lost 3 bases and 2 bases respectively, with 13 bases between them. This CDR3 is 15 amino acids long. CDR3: CASSHPGRGQETQYF. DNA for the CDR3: TGCGCCAGCAGCCATCCTGGGCGGGGACAAGAGACCCAGTACTTC.

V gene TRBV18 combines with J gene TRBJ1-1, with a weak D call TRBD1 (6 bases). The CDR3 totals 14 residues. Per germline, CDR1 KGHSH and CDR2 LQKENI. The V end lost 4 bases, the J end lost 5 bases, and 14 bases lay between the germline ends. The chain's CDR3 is CASSLRTEETEAFF. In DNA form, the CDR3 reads TGTGCCAGCTCACTAAGGACAGAGGAGACTGAAGCTTTCTTT.

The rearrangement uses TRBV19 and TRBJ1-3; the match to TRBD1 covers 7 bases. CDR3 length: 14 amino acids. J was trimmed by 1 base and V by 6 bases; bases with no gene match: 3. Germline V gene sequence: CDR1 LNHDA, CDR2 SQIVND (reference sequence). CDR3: CASRQGFSGNTIYF. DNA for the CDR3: TGTGCCAGTAGACAGGGGTTTTCTGGAAACACCATATATTTT.

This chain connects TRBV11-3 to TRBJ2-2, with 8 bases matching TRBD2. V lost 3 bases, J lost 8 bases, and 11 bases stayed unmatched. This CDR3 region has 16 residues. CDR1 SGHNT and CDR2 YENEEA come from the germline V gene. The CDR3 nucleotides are TGTGCCAGCAGCTTCGATGCGGGAGGCTCCTTGGGGGAGCTGTTTTTT. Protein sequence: CASSFDAGGSLGELFF.

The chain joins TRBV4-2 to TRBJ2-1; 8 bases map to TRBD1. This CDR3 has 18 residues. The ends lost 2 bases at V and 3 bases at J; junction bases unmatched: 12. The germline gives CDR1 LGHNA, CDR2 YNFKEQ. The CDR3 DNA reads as TGTGCCAGCAGCCAAACAGGGGGAGCGGAGGCCAGCTACAATGAGCAGTTCTTC. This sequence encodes CASSQTGGAEASYNEQFF.

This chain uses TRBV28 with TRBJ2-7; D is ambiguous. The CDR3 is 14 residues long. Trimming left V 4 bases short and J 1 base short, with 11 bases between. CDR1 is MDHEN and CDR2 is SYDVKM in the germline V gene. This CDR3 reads CASSSLEDSYEQYF. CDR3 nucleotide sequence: TGTGCCAGCAGTTCCCTTGAGGATTCCTACGAGCAGTACTTC.

The CDR3 bases are TGCAGTGCGGGGCAGGAGCAGTTCTTC. This sequence encodes CSAGQEQFF. The rearrangement joins TRBV20-1 to TRBJ2-1; TRBD1 might be the D (5 bases). With 6 bases removed from V and 10 bases from J, the gap between germline ends came to 7 bases. The CDR3 length is 9 residues. Per germline, CDR1 DFQATT and CDR2 SNEGSKA (reference sequence).

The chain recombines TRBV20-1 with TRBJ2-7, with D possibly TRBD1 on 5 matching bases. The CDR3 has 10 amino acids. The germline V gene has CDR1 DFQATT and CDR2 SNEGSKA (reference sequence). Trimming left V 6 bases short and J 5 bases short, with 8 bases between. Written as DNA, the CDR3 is TGCAGTGCCCAGGACAACGAGCAGTACTTC. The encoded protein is CSAQDNEQYF.

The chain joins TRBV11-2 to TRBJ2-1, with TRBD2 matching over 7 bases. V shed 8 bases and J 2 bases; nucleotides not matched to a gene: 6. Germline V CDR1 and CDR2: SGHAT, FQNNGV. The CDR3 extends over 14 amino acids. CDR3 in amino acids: CASETGTTYNEQFF. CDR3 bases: TGTGCCAGCGAAACCGGGACTACCTACAATGAGCAGTTCTTC.